The present T cell receptor beta chain was sequenced within a study of blood T cell repertoires in COVID-19. At the level of the study: The cDNA or gDNA used as material had been derived from T cells, B-cell-depleted T cells, or PBMCs.

Per the study methods: Estimation of nucleated cell counts relied on the amplification of reference gene primers. Profiled with immunoSEQ multiplex PCR; TCRdb holds only in-frame clones, not every one. V, J and clone size reflect that table, while D and trimming were determined from the DNA. The profile shows 250,000 to 300,000 clones, 75% to 90% of them singletons. With V trimmed by 4 bases and J by 2 bases, 2 bases remained unmatched. The CDR3 has 14 residues. The germline gives CDR1 MNHEY, CDR2 SVGAGI. The sequence derives from a man in his forties with acute or convalescent COVID-19. The specimen sequenced was peripheral blood. This chain joins TRBV6-5 and TRBJ1-1; the match to TRBD1 covers 9 bases. DNA of the CDR3: TGTGCCAGCAGTTGGGGACAGGGCAACACTGAAGCTTTCTTT. It codes for CASSWGQGNTEAFF.